Presented here are 23 T cell receptor beta chains from one specimen sequenced in a study of identical twins. TCRdb re-called the 5' RACE reads with MiXCR, one entry per CDR3 protein. Of more than 400,000 distinct CDR3 sequences listed, about 16% were seen once; the top ten hold more than 0.4%. This same sample was also part of a study on yellow fever vaccine responses in identical twins.

What was sequenced was CD4+ T cells sorted from blood. These receptors originate from a woman aged 18-30 years in good health.

The table lists this clonotype with many counts. The rearrangement uses TRBV3-1 and TRBJ2-5; D tentatively fits TRBD1 or TRBD2 (5 bases each). The V end was cut by 2 bases, the J end by 7 bases, with 20 bases between. Per germline, CDR1 LGHDT and CDR2 YNNKEL (reference sequence). There are 16 residues in the CDR3. The CDR3 sequence is CASSQTGTGTRVTQYF. The CDR3 region has the DNA TGTGCCAGCAGCCAAACTGGAACCGGGACCCGCGTGACCCAGTACTTC.

This clonotype occurred many times. The V call is TRBV29-1, the J call TRBJ2-2; a weak D match, TRBD1 (5 bases). The germline V gene encodes CDR1 SQVTM and CDR2 ANQGSEA. This CDR3 is built from 14 residues. V gave up 4 bases and J gave up 0 bases, with 9 bases separating them. Written as DNA, the CDR3 is TGCAGCGTTGTCGGCAGGGCGAACACCGGGGAGCTGTTTTTT. Translated, it gives CSVVGRANTGELFF.

This clonotype was seen a few times. The J gene is TRBJ1-3, the V gene TRBV6-1, with TRBD1 matching over 9 bases. V lost 6 bases to trimming and J lost 7 bases; unmatched junction nucleotides: 4. The germline gives CDR1 MNHNS, CDR2 SASEGT. The CDR3 is 13 residues long. The CDR3 DNA reads TGTGCCAGCAGCCTCGGGACAGGGAACACCATATATTTT. It yields the protein CASSLGTGNTIYF.

The CDR3 sequence is CAIRSWTGEQETQYF. As DNA, the CDR3 is TGTGCCATCAGGAGCTGGACAGGGGAACAAGAGACCCAGTACTTC. The chain uses TRBV10-3 and TRBJ2-5; 9 nucleotides line up with TRBD1. V was clipped by 6 bases and J by 2 bases; unmatched bases: 7. CDR3 length equals 15 residues. The germline V gene encodes CDR1 ENHRY and CDR2 SYGVKD.

The J gene is TRBJ2-2, the V gene TRBV7-6, with TRBD2 matching 8 bases. CDR3 size: 16 residues. Per germline, CDR1 SGHVS and CDR2 FNYEAQ. Trimming removed 0 bases from V and 4 bases from J; junction bases left unmatched: 4. The DNA of the CDR3 is TGTGCCAGCAGCTTAGCGATCGGGAGGGTCACCGGGGAGCTGTTTTTT. This translates into CASSLAIGRVTGELFF.

The chain employs TRBV28 and TRBJ2-7; perhaps D is TRBD1 or TRBD2 (6 bases each). The CDR3 has 14 residues. Per the germline V gene, CDR1 is MDHEN and CDR2 is SYDVKM. Trimming stripped 6 bases from V and 2 bases from J, with 14 bases between. The CDR3 region is CASRKQGGPYEQYF. In nucleotides, the CDR3 is TGTGCCAGCAGGAAACAGGGAGGCCCCTACGAGCAGTACTTC.

This clonotype came up a few times. The CDR3 region is CASSASWASGIGETQYF. CDR3 nucleotide sequence: TGTGCCAGCAGCGCATCGTGGGCTAGCGGGATAGGGGAGACCCAGTACTTC. The chain combines TRBV9 with TRBJ2-5; TRBD2 agrees at 9 bases. Trimming at V came to 3 bases and at J to 5 bases, leaving 14 bases not matched to a gene. This CDR3 region has 17 residues. The germline V gene has CDR1 SGDLS and CDR2 YYNGEE. Based on the CDR3 plus reference TRBV9 and TRBJ2-5, the full variable domain is DSGVTQTPKHLITATGQRVTLRCSPRSGDLSVYWYQQSLDQGLQFLIQYYNGEERAKGNILERFSAQQFPDLHSELNLSSLELGDSALYFCASSASWASGIGETQYFGPGTRLLVL.

This clonotype has more than one count but fewer than ten. V is TRBV21-1 and J is TRBJ2-7. TRBV21-1 is given as a pseudogene. The CDR3 totals 15 residues. CDR3 nucleotide sequence: TGTGCCAGCAGCAAAGCAGACCGAGCCGCCTACGAGCAGTACTTC. This translates into CASSKADRAAYEQYF.

The chain links TRBV12-3 or TRBV12-4 to TRBJ2-2, with unresolved D. Trimming took off 2 bases at V and 10 bases at J, with 8 bases between the two ends. This CDR3 is 12 amino acids long. This CDR3 is CASSLQFMELFF. The DNA of the CDR3 is TGTGCCAGCAGTTTACAATTTATGGAGCTGTTTTTT.

This rearrangement joins TRBV6-1 to TRBJ2-5, with 10 bases identical to TRBD2. This CDR3 is built from 16 residues. Unmatched junction bases numbered 9, after V lost 6 bases and J lost 2 bases. Per the germline V gene, CDR1 is MNHNS and CDR2 is SASEGT. In nucleotides, the CDR3 is TGTGCCAGCAGGCTAGCGGGGGCGCAAACTCAAGAGACCCAGTACTTC. Its protein product is CASRLAGAQTQETQYF.

The chain recombines TRBV6-1 with TRBJ2-7; 11 bases agree with TRBD2. The ends lost 6 bases at V and 4 bases at J; junction bases unmatched: 8. Germline CDR1 reads MNHNS; CDR2 reads SASEGT. The CDR3 extends over 15 amino acids. CDR3 region: CASRLIAGGPYEQYF. The CDR3 nucleotides read TGTGCCAGCAGACTCATAGCGGGAGGGCCTTACGAGCAGTACTTC.

The table lists this clonotype with a few counts. The V and J genes are TRBV6-1 and TRBJ2-3, with 8 bases lining up with TRBD2. The CDR3 contains 16 residues. Germline V gene data show CDR1 as MNHNS and CDR2 as SASEGT. V lost 6 bases, J lost 0 bases, and 8 bases stayed unmatched. CDR3 amino acids: CASRPGVAGSTDTQYF. The CDR3 nucleotides are TGTGCCAGCAGACCGGGGGTAGCGGGGAGCACAGATACGCAGTATTTT.

This rearrangement joins TRBV6-5 to TRBJ1-5; no reliable D call. Germline V gene lookup returns CDR1 MNHEY and CDR2 SVGAGI. The CDR3 has 14 amino acids. Between the trimmed V and J ends, which lost 4 bases and 0 bases, there was a span of 7 bases. CDR3 DNA: TGTGCCAGCAGTTCAGACTATAGCAATCAGCCCCAGCATTTT. Amino acids: CASSSDYSNQPQHF.

This clonotype was counted a few times. The chain combines TRBV20-1 with TRBJ2-5, with D perhaps matching TRBD1 (5 bases). V was shortened by 3 bases and J by 2 bases, with 16 bases between the two germline ends. This CDR3 has 15 residues. Germline loops: CDR1 DFQATT, CDR2 SNEGSKA (reference sequence). The CDR3 reads CSARGTAGSQETQYF. DNA for the CDR3: TGCAGTGCTAGGGGAACAGCAGGGTCTCAAGAGACCCAGTACTTC.

The chain joins TRBV5-1 to TRBJ1-1, with 8 bases lining up with TRBD1. The CDR3 length is 16 residues. V was clipped by 3 bases and J by 1 base; unmatched bases: 8. The germline V gene has CDR1 SGHRS and CDR2 YFSETQ. The CDR3 bases are TGCGCCAGCAGCTACTACACAGGGGGAGGGAACACTGAAGCTTTCTTT. Amino acid sequence: CASSYYTGGGNTEAFF.

The chain uses TRBV12-3 or TRBV12-4 and TRBJ2-7; TRBD1 or TRBD2 may be the D gene (6 bases each). Trimming took 2 bases from V and 5 from J, leaving 16 bases between them. This CDR3 region has 15 residues. As DNA, the CDR3 is TGTGCCAGCAGTTTATCCCTCGAGGGGGGACACGAGCAGTACTTC. It yields the protein CASSLSLEGGHEQYF.

Regarding this clonotype: This could be a read error, since a much larger clone is one nucleotide away. The rearrangement uses TRBV5-1 and TRBJ2-7; 14 nucleotides line up with TRBD2. Germline loops: CDR1 SGHRS, CDR2 YFSETQ. This CDR3 has 16 residues. CDR3 sequence reads: CVSSLGTSGSIYEQYF. The CDR3 DNA reads as TGCGTCAGCAGCTTAGGGACTAGCGGGAGCATCTACGAGCAGTACTTC.

This clonotype was picked up many times. The chain is built from TRBV12-3 or TRBV12-4 and TRBJ1-1; D call uncertain. V lost 8 bases and J lost 4, with 8 bases in between. The CDR3 runs to 11 residues. The CDR3 sequence is CASGRLTEAFF. DNA for the CDR3: TGTGCCAGCGGCAGGCTCACTGAAGCTTTCTTT.

There are a few counts of this clonotype. The chain has TRBV2 and TRBJ2-2; TRBD2 matches at 13 bases. Germline CDR1 SNHLY, CDR2 FYNNEI. The CDR3 has 18 amino acids. Unmatched junction bases numbered 4, after V lost 3 bases and J lost 0 bases. The CDR3 bases are TGTGCCAGCAGTGACCCACTAGCGGGAGGGGCGAACACCGGGGAGCTGTTTTTT. Amino acids: CASSDPLAGGANTGELFF.

In nucleotides, the CDR3 is TGTGCCAGCAGCCGAGCGACTAGCGGGGCAACCTACGAGCAGTACGTC. It encodes CASSRATSGATYEQYV. The chain uses TRBV6-2 or TRBV6-3 and TRBJ2-7, with 11 bases matching TRBD2. Germline CDR1 reads MNHEY; CDR2 reads SVGEGT. CDR3 size: 16 residues. V was pared by 6 bases and J by 2 bases, with 9 bases of the junction left unmatched.

V gene TRBV2 combines with J gene TRBJ2-3; 9 bases agree with TRBD1. CDR3 length: 14 amino acids. CDR1 and CDR2 (germline): SNHLY, FYNNEI. The J segment lost 2 bases and the V segment lost 7 bases, leaving 4 bases of the junction unmatched. The CDR3 nucleotides are TGTGCCAGCATGAGGACAGGGGACACAGATACGCAGTATTTT. It codes for CASMRTGDTDTQYF.

J is TRBJ2-5 and V is TRBV2, with 13 bases identical to TRBD2. Germline V gene data show CDR1 as SNHLY and CDR2 as FYNNEI. With 6 bases clipped from V and 7 bases from J, the junction kept 8 bases outside the gene matches. This CDR3 is 15 amino acids long. CDR3 sequence: CASRATSGGPMTQYF. The CDR3 coding sequence is TGTGCCAGCAGGGCGACTAGCGGGGGGCCTATGACCCAGTACTTC.

Ten or more counts support this clonotype. The genes are TRBV20-1 and TRBJ2-3, with TRBD2 matching over 11 bases. Germline CDR1 DFQATT, CDR2 SNEGSKA (reference sequence). CDR3 size: 15 residues. With 5 bases clipped from V and 3 bases from J, the junction kept 7 bases outside the gene matches. Written as DNA, the CDR3 is TGCAGTGCTTTCCGGACTAGCGGGCCGACAGATACGCAGTATTTT. It is translated as CSAFRTSGPTDTQYF.